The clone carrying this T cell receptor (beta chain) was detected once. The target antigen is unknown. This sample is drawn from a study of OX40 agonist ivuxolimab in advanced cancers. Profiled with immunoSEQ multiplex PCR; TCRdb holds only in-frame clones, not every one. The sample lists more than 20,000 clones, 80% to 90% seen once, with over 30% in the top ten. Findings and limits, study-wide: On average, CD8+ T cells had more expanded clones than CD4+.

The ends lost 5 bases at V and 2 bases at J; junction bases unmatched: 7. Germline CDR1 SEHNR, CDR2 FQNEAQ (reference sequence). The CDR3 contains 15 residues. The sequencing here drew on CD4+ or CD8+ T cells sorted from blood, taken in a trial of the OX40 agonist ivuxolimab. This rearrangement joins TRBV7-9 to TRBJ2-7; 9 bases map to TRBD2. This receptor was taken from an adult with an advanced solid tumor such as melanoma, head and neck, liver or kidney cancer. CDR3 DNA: TGTGCCAGCAGCCAAGAGACTAGCGGTCCCTACGAGCAGTACTTC. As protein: CASSQETSGPYEQYF.